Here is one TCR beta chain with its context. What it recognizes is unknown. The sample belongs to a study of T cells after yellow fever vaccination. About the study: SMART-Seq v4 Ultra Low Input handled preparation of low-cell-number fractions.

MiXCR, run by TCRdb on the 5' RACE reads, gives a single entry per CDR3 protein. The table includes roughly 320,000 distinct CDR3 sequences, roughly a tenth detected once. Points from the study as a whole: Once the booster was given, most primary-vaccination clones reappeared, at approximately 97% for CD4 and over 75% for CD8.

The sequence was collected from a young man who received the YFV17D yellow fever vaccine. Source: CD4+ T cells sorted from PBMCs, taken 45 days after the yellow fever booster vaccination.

The CDR3 nucleotides read TGCAGTGTAGTTAGGCCAGGAACAAGGGCACAAGAGACCCAGTACTTC. It yields the protein CSVVRPGTRAQETQYF. V and J are TRBV20-1 and TRBJ2-5; unclear D gene. The V gene lost 7 bases and the J gene lost 2 bases, with 23 bases spanning the gap. The CDR3 sequence is 16 residues long. Per germline, CDR1 DFQATT and CDR2 SNEGSKA (reference sequence).